The clone carrying this TCR beta chain showed up many times. The antigen is not known. The germline gene is not matched at one end of the junction; a read error may be the cause. As part of library construction, unique molecular identifiers were attached to individual cDNA molecules. MiXCR, applied by TCRdb to the 5' RACE reads, yields one record per CDR3 protein. The table records tens of thousands of distinct CDR3 sequences, around 10% of them present only once. In germline, CDR1 is SGHTA, CDR2 FQGTGA. CDR3 size: 14 residues. This sample is drawn from a study of early T cells in non-severe SARS-CoV-2 infection. The wider study: Sequencing of unsorted whole blood was done on bulk RNA, leaving chains unpaired. Findings of the study overall: VDJdb-based matching was biased toward anti-spike CD8 responses and missed private and CD4 specificities.

The TCR sequence derives from an adult who was a healthcare worker with PCR-confirmed SARS-CoV-2 infection or an uninfected control (not recorded which). V and J are TRBV7-3 and TRBJ2-2; D is perhaps TRBD1 (5 bases). The sequenced sample consisted of whole blood. The CDR3 spells CASSLTQGAGELFF. The CDR3 DNA reads TGTGCCAGCAGCCTAACGCAGGGCGCCGGGGAGCTGTTTTTT. Full variable domain (remainder filled in from reference TRBV7-3 and TRBJ2-2): GAGVSQTPSNKVTEKGKYVELRCDPISGHTALYWYRQSLGQGPEFLIYFQGTGAADDSGLPNDRFFAVRPEGSVSTLKIQRTERGDSAVYLCASSLTQGAGELFFGEGSRLTVL.